This is a list of T cell receptor beta chains from one sample in a study of T cell responses to AZD1222 COVID-19 vaccine. TCRdb's table, derived via immunoSEQ multiplex PCR, lists solely in-frame clones and lacks some. Among over 95,000 clones, 85% to 95% were seen once, and the ten largest hold about 13%. The source was peripheral blood, collected on day 0 of AZD1222 vaccination. Receptor source: an adult in good health. Each CDR3 is given with its conserved first and last residue. The order of the fields is D gene, V gene, J gene, CDR3 protein, CDR3 DNA. The D gene is left open where the match is weak.

TRBD1	TRBV5-1	TRBJ1-1	CASSGQGNTEAFF	TGCGCCAGCAGCGGACAGGGGAACACTGAAGCTTTCTTT
.	TRBV11-3	TRBJ1-4	CASSLRHMSHPEKLFF	TGTGCCAGCAGCTTAAGGCATATGTCCCATCCGGAAAAACTGTTTTTT
.	TRBV7-3	TRBJ2-3	CASSLGLAANTDTQYF	TGTGCCAGCAGCCTCGGATTAGCGGCGAACACAGATACGCAGTATTTT
TRBD2	TRBV4-3	TRBJ2-1	CASSQETSGSSYNEQFF	TGCGCCAGCAGCCAAGAGACTAGCGGCAGCTCCTACAATGAGCAGTTCTTC
TRBD2	TRBV5-5	TRBJ2-5	CASSLDPAGETQYF	TGTGCCAGCAGCTTGGACCCAGCGGGGGAGACCCAGTACTTC
TRBD2	TRBV5-1	TRBJ2-5	CASSPGLAGTIETQYF	TGCGCCAGCAGCCCGGGACTAGCGGGAACTATAGAGACCCAGTACTTC
.	TRBV3-1/TRBV3-2	TRBJ2-7	CASSQRGANAYEQYF	TGTGCCAGCAGTCAAAGGGGGGCCAACGCCTACGAGCAGTACTTC
TRBD1	TRBV5-5	TRBJ2-2	CASSLRSGGTGELFF	TGTGCCAGCAGCTTGCGTTCAGGGGGTACCGGGGAGCTGTTTTTT
.	TRBV28	TRBJ1-5	CASSPRGGGDQPQHF	TGTGCCAGCAGTCCCCGCGGAGGAGGGGATCAGCCCCAGCATTTT
TRBD1	TRBV27	TRBJ1-1	CASRQGTEAFF	TGTGCCAGTCGACAGGGGACTGAAGCCTTCTTT